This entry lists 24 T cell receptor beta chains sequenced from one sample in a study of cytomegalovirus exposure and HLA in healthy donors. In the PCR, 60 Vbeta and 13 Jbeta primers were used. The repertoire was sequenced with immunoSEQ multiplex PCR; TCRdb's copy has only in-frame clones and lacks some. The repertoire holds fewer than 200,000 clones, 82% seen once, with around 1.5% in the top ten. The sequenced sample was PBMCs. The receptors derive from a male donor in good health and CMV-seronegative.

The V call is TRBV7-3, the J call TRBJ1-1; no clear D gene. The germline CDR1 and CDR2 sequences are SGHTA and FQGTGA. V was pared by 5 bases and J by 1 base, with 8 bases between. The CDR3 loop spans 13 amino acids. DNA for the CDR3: TGTGCCAGCAGCCAGACAAAGAACACTGAAGCTTTCTTT. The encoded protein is CASSQTKNTEAFF.

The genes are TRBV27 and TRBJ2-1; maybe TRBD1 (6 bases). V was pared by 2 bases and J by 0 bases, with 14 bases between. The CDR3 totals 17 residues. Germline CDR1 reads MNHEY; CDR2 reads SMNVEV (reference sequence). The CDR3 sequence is CASSLPGDGSSYNEQFF. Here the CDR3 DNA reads TGTGCCAGCAGTTTACCAGGGGACGGAAGCTCCTACAATGAGCAGTTCTTC.

CDR3 sequence (DNA): TGTGCCAGCAGCCCAATAATGGGACAGCTAACCGGGGAGCTGTTTTTT. Residues: CASSPIMGQLTGELFF. J is TRBJ2-2 and V is TRBV4-2; 7 bases agree with TRBD1. Per the germline V gene, CDR1 is LGHNA and CDR2 is YNFKEQ. CDR3 length equals 16 residues. V gave up 4 bases and J gave up 5 bases; unmatched junction bases: 10.

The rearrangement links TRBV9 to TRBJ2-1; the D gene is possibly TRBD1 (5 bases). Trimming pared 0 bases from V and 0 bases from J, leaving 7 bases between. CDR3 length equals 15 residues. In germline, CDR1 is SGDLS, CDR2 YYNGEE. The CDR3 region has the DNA TGTGCCAGCAGCGTAGGAAGGGGCTCCTACAATGAGCAGTTCTTC. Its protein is CASSVGRGSYNEQFF.

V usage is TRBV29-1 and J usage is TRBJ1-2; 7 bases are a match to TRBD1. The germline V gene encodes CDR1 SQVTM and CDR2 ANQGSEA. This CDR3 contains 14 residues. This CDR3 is CSVERQGGRYGYTF. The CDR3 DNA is TGCAGTGTGGAACGACAGGGAGGCCGGTATGGCTACACCTTC.

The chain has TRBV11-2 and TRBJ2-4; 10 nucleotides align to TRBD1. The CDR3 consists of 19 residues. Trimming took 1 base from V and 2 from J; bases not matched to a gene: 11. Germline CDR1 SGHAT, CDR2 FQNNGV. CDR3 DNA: TGTGCCAGCAGCTTAGTGCCTCCGGGACAGGGGATTTCCAAAAACATTCAGTACTTC. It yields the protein CASSLVPPGQGISKNIQYF.

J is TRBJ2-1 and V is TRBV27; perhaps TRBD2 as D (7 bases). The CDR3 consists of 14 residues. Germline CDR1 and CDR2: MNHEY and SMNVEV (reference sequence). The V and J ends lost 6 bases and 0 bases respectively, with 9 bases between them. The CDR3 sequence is CASRRGASYNEQFF. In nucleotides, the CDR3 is TGTGCCAGCAGACGGGGGGCCTCCTACAATGAGCAGTTCTTC.

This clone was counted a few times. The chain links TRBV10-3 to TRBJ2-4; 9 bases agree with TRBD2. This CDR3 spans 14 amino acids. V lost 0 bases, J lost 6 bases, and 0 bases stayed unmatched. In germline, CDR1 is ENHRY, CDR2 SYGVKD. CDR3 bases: TGTGCCATCAGTGAGTCTAGCGGGAGAAACATTCAGTACTTC. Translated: CAISESSGRNIQYF.

CDR3 loop: CASSSLAGPRETQYF. In DNA, the CDR3 is TGCGCCAGCAGCTCCCTAGCGGGGCCGCGGGAGACCCAGTACTTC. V gene TRBV4-1 combines with J gene TRBJ2-5, with 9 bases aligning to TRBD2. The J segment lost 5 bases and the V segment lost 5 bases, leaving 9 bases of the junction unmatched. The CDR3 sequence is 15 residues long. Germline lookup yields CDR1 MGHRA and CDR2 YSYEKL.

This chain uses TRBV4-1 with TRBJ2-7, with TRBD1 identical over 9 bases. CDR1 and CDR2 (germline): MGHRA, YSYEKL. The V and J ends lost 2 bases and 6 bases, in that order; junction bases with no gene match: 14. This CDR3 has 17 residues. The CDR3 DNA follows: TGCGCCAGCAGCCAAAATCCGGACAGGGGTGATGTTGGCGAGCAGTACTTC. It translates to CASSQNPDRGDVGEQYF.

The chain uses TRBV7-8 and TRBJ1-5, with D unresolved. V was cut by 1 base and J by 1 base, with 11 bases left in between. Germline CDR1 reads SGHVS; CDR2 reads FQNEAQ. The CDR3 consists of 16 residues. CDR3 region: CASSLDEPGSNQPQHF. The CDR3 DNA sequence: TGTGCCAGCAGCTTAGATGAGCCCGGGAGCAATCAGCCCCAGCATTTT.

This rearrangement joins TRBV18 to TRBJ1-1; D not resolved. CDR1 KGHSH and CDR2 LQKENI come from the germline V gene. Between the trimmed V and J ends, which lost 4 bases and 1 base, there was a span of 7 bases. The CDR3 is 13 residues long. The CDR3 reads CASSREPNTEAFF. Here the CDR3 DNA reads TGTGCCAGCTCACGAGAACCGAACACTGAAGCTTTCTTT.

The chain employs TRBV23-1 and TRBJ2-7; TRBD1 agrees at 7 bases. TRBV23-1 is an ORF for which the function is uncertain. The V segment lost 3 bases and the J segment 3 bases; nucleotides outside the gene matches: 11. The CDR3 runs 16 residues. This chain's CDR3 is CASSQGTGTDHYEQYF. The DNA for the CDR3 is TGCGCCAGCAGTCAGGGAACCGGGACAGATCACTACGAGCAGTACTTC.

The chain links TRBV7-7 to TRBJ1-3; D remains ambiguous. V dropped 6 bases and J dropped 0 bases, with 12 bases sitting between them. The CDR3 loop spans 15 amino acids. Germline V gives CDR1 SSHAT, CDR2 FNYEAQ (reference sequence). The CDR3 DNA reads TGTGCCAGCAGTCGTGGCCGAAGCTCTGGAAACACCATATATTTT. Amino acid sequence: CASSRGRSSGNTIYF.

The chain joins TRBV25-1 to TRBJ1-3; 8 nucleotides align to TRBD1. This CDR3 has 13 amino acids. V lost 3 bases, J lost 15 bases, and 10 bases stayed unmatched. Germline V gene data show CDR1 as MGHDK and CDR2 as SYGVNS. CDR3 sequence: CASSDPGQAIAYF. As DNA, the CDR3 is TGTGCCAGCAGTGACCCGGGACAGGCGATCGCATATTTT.

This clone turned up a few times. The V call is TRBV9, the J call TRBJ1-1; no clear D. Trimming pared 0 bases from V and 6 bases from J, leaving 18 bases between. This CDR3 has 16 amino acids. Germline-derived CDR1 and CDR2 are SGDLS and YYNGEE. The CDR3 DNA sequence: TGTGCCAGCAGCGTAGCTTCCGACTCGGGAAGCGCTGAAGCTTTCTTT. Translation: CASSVASDSGSAEAFF.

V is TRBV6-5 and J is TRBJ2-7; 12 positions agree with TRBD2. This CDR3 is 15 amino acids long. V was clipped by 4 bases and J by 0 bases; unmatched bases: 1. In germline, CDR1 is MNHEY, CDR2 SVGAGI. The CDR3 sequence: CASSLTSGSSYEQYF. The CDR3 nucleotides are TGTGCCAGCAGTTTGACTAGCGGGAGCTCCTACGAGCAGTACTTC.

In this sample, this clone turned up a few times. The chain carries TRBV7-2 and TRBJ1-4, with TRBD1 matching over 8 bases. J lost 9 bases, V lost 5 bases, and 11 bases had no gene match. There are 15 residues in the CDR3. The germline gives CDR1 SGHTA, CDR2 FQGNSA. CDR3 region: CASSRTQGAMQKLFF. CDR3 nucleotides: TGTGCCAGCAGCCGAACCCAGGGGGCAATGCAAAAACTGTTTTTT.

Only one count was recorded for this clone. CDR3 loop: CASSLEQIYGYTF. In nucleotides, the CDR3 is TGCGCCAGCAGCTTGGAACAGATCTATGGCTACACCTTC. V usage is TRBV5-1 and J usage is TRBJ1-2, with D unclear. This CDR3 comprises 13 residues. Germline CDR1 is SGHRS and CDR2 is YFSETQ. V shed 0 bases and J shed 4 bases, with 7 bases lying between them.

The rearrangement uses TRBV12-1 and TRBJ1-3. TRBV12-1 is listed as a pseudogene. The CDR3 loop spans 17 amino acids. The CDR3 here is CASSSDTDSFSGNTIYF. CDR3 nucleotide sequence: TGTGCCAGCAGCAGCGATACGGACTCCTTCTCTGGAAACACCATATATTTT.

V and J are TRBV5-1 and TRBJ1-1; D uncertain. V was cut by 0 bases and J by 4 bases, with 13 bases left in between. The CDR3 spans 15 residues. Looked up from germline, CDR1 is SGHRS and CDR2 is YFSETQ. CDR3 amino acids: CASSLGASGGTEAFF. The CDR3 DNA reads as TGCGCCAGCAGCTTGGGGGCGTCTGGAGGCACTGAAGCTTTCTTT.

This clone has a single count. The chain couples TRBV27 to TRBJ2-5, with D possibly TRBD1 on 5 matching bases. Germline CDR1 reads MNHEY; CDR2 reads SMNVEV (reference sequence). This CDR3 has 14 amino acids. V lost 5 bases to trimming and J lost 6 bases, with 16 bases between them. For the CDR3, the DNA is TGTGCCAGCAGTCACCCCCAGGCAGGGCAGACCCAGTACTTC. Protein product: CASSHPQAGQTQYF.

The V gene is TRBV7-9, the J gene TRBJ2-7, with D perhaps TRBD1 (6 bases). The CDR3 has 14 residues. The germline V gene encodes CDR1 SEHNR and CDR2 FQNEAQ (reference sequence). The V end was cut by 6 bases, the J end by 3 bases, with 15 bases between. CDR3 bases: TGTGCCAGCAGTTCCGCAGGGGTCTTCTACGAGCAGTACTTC. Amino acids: CASSSAGVFYEQYF.

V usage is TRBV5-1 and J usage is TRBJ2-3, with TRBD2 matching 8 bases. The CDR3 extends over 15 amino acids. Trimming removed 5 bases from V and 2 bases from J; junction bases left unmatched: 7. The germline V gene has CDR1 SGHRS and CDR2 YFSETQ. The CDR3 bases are TGCGCCAGCAGGAGAGCGGGGGAGAACACAGATACGCAGTATTTT. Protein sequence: CASRRAGENTDTQYF.